This TCR beta chain was identified in a study of T cell repertoires in cytomegalovirus infection. In TCRdb, the reads were re-called with MiXCR into one record per CDR3 protein. The top ten hold over 10% of the sample, which has around 530,000 distinct CDR3 sequences, around 27% seen once. Trimming cost V 7 bases and J 1 base, with 17 bases left between them. CDR1 and CDR2 from the germline V gene are MNHNS and SASEGT. This CDR3 spans 15 amino acids. Sample: PBMCs. The clonotype comes from a human donor in good health (CMV status not recorded). Some clones in this sample may be carry-over from other donors' samples. This rearrangement joins TRBV6-1 to TRBJ2-7, with D possibly being TRBD1 or TRBD2 (5 bases each). CDR3 loop: CASIRGRGASYEQYV. In DNA form, the CDR3 reads TGTGCCAGCATCCGAGGTCGGGGCGCTTCCTACGAGCAGTACGTC.